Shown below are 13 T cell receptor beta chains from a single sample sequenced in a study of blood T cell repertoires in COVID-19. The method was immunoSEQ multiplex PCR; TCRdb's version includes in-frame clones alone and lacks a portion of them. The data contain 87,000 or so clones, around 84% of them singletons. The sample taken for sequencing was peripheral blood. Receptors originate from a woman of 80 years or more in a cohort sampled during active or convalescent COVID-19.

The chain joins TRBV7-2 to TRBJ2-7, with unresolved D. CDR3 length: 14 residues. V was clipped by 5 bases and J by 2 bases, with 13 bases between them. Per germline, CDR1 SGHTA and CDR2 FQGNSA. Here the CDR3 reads CASSPAAATYEQYF. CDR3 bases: TGTGCCAGCAGCCCAGCTGCGGCCACCTACGAGCAGTACTTC.

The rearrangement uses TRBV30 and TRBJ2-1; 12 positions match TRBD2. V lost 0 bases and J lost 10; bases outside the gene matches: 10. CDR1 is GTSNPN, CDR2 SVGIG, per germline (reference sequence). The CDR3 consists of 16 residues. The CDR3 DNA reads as TGTGCCTGGAGTGTACTCTCGGGACTAGCGGGTGGAGAGCAGTTCTTC. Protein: CAWSVLSGLAGGEQFF. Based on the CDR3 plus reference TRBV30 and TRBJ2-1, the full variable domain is SQTIHQWPATLVQPVGSPLSLECTVEGTSNPNLYWYRQAAGRGLQLLFYSVGIGQISSEVPQNLSASRPQDRQFILSSKKLLLSDSGFYLCAWSVLSGLAGGEQFFGPGTRLTVL.

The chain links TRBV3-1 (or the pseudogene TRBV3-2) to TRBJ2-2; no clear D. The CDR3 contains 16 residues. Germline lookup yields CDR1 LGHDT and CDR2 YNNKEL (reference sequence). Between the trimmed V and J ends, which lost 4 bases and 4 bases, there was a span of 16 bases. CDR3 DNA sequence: TGTGCCAGCAGCCCCAGGAACGTCGGATCCACCGGGGAGCTGTTTTTT. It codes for CASSPRNVGSTGELFF.

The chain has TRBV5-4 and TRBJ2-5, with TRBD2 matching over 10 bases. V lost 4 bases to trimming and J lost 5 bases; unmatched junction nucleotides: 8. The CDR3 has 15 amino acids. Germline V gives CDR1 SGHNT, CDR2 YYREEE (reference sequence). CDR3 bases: TGTGCCAGCAGCATTCAGCGGGAGGGTAGCGAGACCCAGTACTTC. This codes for CASSIQREGSETQYF. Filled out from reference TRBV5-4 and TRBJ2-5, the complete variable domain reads ETGVTQSPTHLIKTRGQQVTLRCSSQSGHNTVSWYQQALGQGPQFIFQYYREEENGRGNFPPRFSGLQFPNYSSELNVNALELDDSALYLCASSIQREGSETQYFGPGTRLLVL.

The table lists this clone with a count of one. This CDR3 is CAWSGTEVQETQYF. In DNA form, the CDR3 reads TGTGCCTGGAGTGGGACAGAAGTCCAAGAGACCCAGTACTTC. The V and J genes are TRBV30 and TRBJ2-5; D may be TRBD1 (6 bases). This CDR3 region has 14 residues. The germline gives CDR1 GTSNPN, CDR2 SVGIG (reference sequence). V gave up 1 base and J gave up 1 base, with 10 bases separating them.

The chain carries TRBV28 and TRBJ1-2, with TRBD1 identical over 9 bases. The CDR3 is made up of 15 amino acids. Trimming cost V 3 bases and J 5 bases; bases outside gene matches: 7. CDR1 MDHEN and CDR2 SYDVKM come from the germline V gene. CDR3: CASSFPYGTGYGYTF. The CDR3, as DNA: TGTGCCAGCAGTTTCCCCTACGGGACAGGGTATGGCTACACCTTC.

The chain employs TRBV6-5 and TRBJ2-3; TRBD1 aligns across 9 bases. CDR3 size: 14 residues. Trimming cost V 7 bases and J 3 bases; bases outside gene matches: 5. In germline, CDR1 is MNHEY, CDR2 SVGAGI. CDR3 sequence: CASTLGQGTDTQYF. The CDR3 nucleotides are TGTGCCAGCACCCTGGGACAGGGTACAGATACGCAGTATTTT.

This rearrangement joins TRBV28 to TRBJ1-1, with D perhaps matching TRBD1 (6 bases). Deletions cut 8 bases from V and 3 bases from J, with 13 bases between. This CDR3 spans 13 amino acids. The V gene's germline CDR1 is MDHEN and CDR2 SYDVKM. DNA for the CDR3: TGTGCCAGCGAAGAGGGGGGGGACACTGAAGCTTTCTTT. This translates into CASEEGGDTEAFF.

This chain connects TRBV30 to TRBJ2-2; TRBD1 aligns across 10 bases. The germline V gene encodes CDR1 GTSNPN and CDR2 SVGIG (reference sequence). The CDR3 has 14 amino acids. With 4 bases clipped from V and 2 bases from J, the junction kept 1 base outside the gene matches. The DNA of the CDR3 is TGTGCCTGGACGACAGGGGGCAACACCGGGGAGCTGTTTTTT. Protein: CAWTTGGNTGELFF. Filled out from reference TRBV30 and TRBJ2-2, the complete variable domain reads SQTIHQWPATLVQPVGSPLSLECTVEGTSNPNLYWYRQAAGRGLQLLFYSVGIGQISSEVPQNLSASRPQDRQFILSSKKLLLSDSGFYLCAWTTGGNTGELFFGEGSRLTVL.

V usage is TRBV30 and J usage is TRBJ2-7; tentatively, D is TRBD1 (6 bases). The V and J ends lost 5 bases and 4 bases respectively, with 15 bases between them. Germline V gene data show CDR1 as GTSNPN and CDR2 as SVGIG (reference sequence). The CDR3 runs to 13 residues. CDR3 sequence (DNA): TGTGCCTGGTCTTTGGGACATCCTTACGAGCAGTACGTC. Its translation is CAWSLGHPYEQYV.

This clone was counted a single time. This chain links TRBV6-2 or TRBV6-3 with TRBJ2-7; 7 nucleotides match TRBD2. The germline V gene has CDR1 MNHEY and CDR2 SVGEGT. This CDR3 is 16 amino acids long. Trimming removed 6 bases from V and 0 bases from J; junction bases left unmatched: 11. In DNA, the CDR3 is TGTGCCAGCAGCCGATCGGCTAGCGGATTCTCCTACGAGCAGTACTTC. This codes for CASSRSASGFSYEQYF.

The CDR3 DNA is TGTGCCAGCAGCTTCAGGGGTTCCGAAGCTTTCTTT. Residues: CASSFRGSEAFF. The chain has TRBV11-3 and TRBJ1-1, with a possible D match to TRBD1 (6 bases). The CDR3 loop spans 12 amino acids. Deletions cut 3 bases from V and 8 bases from J, with 10 bases between. Germline V gene data show CDR1 as SGHNT and CDR2 as YENEEA.

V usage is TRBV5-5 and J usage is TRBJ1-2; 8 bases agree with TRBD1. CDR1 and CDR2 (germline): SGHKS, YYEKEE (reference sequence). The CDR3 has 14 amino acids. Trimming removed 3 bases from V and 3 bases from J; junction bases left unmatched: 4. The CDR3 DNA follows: TGTGCCAGCAGCTCCCAGGGGGCTGACTATGGCTACACCTTC. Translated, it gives CASSSQGADYGYTF.